This T cell receptor beta chain was captured by sequencing in a study of blood T cells in healthy people across ages. At the level of the study: Researchers report that template switching captured about one barcoded beta molecule per two T cells.

This clonotype was counted many times. Its antigen remains unknown. Primed by a sample-barcoded 5' primer and a J-beta primer mix, a second PCR proceeded for about 7 to 12 cycles. TCRdb re-analysed the 5' RACE reads in MiXCR, keeping a single row per CDR3 protein. Seen here are about 730,000 distinct CDR3 sequences, approximately 43% observed once, and the top ten hold 20% to 25%. This CDR3 has 16 residues. Germline V lookup: CDR1 SGHRS, CDR2 YFSETQ. V was clipped by 7 bases and J by 7 bases; unmatched bases: 13. Regarding the study as a whole: Measured against age, TCR beta diversity per million T cells decreased in a roughly linear manner. A greater number of naive CD4+ cells and higher diversity distinguished long-lived donors from aged donors. Using unsorted PBMCs precluded a conclusive naive versus antigen-experienced comparison.

Sequencing input: blood. The sequence was obtained from a woman between 55 and 75 years old in good health. The V call is TRBV5-1, the J call TRBJ2-1, with 11 bases that match TRBD2. DNA of the CDR3: TGCGCCAGCTGGGGCACTAGCGGGGGACCTACAAATGAGCAGTTCTTC. Amino acid sequence: CASWGTSGGPTNEQFF.